This TCR beta chain was documented in a study of T cell responses to AZD1222 COVID-19 vaccine. Study-level information: Pooled in the analysis were second doses at about 4 or about 12 weeks. General observations from the study: In a largely white British group with more females than males, clonal diversity was possibly underestimated. CD4 TCRs associated with vaccination spanned spike, dominating at 160-218 and 743-854. After two AZD1222 doses, spike-specific TCR breadth and depth rose versus day 0.

Note on this clone: What it binds is not known.

Clones were read by immunoSEQ multiplex PCR, and TCRdb kept only the in-frame ones, dropping some. Seen here are more than 140,000 clones, around 90% observed once, and the top ten hold roughly 4.6%. Sample: peripheral blood, taken on day 0 of AZD1222 vaccination. The clonotype was recovered from an adult in good health.

Here the CDR3 reads CASSQDPASSYNSPLHF. The CDR3 DNA sequence: TGCGCCAGCAGCCAAGATCCAGCAAGCTCCTATAATTCACCCCTCCACTTT. The rearrangement uses TRBV4-3 and TRBJ1-6, with D unclear. The CDR3 is 17 residues long. Trimming cost V 0 bases and J 0 bases, with 9 bases left between them. Germline CDR1 is LGHNA and CDR2 is YSLEER.